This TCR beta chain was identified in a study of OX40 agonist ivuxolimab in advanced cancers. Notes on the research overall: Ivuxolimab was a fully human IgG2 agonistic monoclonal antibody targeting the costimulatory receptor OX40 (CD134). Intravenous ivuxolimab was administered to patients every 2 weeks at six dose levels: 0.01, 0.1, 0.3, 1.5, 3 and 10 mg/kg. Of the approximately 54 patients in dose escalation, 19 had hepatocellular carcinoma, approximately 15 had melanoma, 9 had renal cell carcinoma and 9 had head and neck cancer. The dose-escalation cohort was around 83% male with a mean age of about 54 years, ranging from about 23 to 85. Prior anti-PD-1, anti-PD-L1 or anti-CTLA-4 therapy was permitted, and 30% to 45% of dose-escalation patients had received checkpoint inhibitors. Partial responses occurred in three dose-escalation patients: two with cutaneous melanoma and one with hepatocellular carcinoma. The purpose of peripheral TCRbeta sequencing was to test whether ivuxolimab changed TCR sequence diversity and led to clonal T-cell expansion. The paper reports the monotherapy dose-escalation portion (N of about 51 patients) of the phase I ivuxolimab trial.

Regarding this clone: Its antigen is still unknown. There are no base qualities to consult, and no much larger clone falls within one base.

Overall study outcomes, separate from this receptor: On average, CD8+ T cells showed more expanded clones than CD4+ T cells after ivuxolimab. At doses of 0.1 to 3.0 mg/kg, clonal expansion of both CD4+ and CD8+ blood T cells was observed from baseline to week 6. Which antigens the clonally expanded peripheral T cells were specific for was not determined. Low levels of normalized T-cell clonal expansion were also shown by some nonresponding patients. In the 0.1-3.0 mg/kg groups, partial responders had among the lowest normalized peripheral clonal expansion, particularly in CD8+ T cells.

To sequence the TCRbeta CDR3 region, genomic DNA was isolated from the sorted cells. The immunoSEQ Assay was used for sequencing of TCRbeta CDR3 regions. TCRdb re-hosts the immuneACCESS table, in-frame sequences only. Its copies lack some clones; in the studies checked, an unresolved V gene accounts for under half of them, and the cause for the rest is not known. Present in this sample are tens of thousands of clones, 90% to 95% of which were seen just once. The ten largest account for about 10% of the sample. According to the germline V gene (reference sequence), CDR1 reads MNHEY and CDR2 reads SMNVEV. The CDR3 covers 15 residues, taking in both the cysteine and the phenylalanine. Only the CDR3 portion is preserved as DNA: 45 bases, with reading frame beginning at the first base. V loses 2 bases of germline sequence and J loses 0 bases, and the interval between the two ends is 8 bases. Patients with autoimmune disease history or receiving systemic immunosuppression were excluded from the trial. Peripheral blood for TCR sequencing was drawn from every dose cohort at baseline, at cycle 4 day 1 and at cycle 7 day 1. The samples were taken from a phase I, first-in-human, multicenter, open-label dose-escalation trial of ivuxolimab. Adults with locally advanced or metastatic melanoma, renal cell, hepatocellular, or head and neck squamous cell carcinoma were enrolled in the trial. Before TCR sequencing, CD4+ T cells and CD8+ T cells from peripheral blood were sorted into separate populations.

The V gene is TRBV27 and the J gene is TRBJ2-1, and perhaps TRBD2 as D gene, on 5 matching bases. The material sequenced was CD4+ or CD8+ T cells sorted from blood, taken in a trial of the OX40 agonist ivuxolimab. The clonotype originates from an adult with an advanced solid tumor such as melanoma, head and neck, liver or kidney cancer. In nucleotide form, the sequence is TGTGCCAGCAGTTTAGGAGGAAGCTCCTACAATGAGCAGTTCTTC. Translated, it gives CASSLGGSSYNEQFF.